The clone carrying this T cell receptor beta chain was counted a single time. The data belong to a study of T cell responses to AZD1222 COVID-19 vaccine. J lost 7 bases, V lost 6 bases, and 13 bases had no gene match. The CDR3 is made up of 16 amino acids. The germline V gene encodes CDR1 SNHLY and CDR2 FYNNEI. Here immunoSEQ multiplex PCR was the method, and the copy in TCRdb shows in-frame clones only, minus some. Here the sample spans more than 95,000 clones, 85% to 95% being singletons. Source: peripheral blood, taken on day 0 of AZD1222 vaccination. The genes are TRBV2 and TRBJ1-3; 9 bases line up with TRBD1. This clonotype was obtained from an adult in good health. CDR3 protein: CASRKPEGQGINTIYF. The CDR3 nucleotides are TGTGCCAGCAGGAAACCCGAGGGACAGGGTATTAACACCATATATTTT.